The next 14 T cell receptor beta chains were all read from a single sample in a study of blood T cells in healthy people across ages. The use of a sample-barcoded 5' primer and a J-beta primer mix characterized a second PCR of roughly 7 to 11 cycles. MiXCR was run by TCRdb on the 5' RACE reads, yielding one entry per CDR3 protein. This sample has about 1,600,000 distinct CDR3 sequences; roughly 40% occur once, and the top ten carry 7.9%. The sample comprised blood. The receptors originated from a young woman in good health.

This clonotype occurred a few times. In DNA, the CDR3 is TGCGCCAGCAGCTTGGGTGGTCAGGCGATCTACGAGCAGTACTTC. Its translation: CASSLGGQAIYEQYF. This chain links TRBV5-1 with TRBJ2-7; D remains unclear. In germline, CDR1 is SGHRS, CDR2 YFSETQ. This CDR3 is built from 15 residues. Trimming took off 0 bases at V and 3 bases at J, with 13 bases between the two ends. The whole variable domain, remainder taken from reference TRBV5-1 and TRBJ2-7, is KAGVTQTPRYLIKTRGQQVTLSCSPISGHRSVSWYQQTPGQGLQFLFEYFSETQRNKGNFPGRFSGRQFSNSRSEMNVSTLELGDSALYLCASSLGGQAIYEQYFGPGTRLTVT.

In this sample, this clonotype turned up many times. The rearrangement uses TRBV10-3 and TRBJ2-7, with TRBD1 matching 7 bases. Unmatched junction bases numbered 17, after V lost 9 bases and J lost 0 bases. Germline loops: CDR1 ENHRY, CDR2 SYGVKD. The CDR3 covers 17 residues. Here the CDR3 reads CAIGAETPGTVSYEQYF. Here the CDR3 DNA reads TGTGCCATAGGGGCCGAAACCCCCGGGACAGTCTCCTACGAGCAGTACTTC.

This clonotype has a count of ten or more. This sequence joins TRBV29-1 and TRBJ2-7; perhaps TRBD1 as D (6 bases). Trimming removed 3 bases at V and 6 bases at J, with 18 bases between. There are 14 residues in the CDR3. Germline CDR1 is SQVTM and CDR2 is ANQGSEA. The CDR3 protein is CSVDPQGSGGEQYF. The CDR3 bases are TGCAGCGTTGACCCACAGGGTAGTGGCGGCGAGCAGTACTTC.

This clonotype was seen more than once but under ten times. The chain couples TRBV28 to TRBJ2-1, with TRBD1 identical over 8 bases. Unmatched junction bases numbered 5, after V lost 2 bases and J lost 5 bases. Germline V gene data show CDR1 as MDHEN and CDR2 as SYDVKM. This CDR3 region has 15 residues. The CDR3 DNA sequence: TGTGCCAGCAGTTTAGGGGACAGGTACGACAATGAGCAGTTCTTC. This encodes CASSLGDRYDNEQFF.

The chain combines TRBV4-3 with TRBJ1-2, with TRBD1 matching 9 bases. The CDR3 has 17 residues. V dropped 0 bases and J dropped 4; count of bases not matched to a gene: 9. CDR1 and CDR2 from the germline V gene are LGHNA and YSLEER. The CDR3 region is CASSQEVGQGYFYGYTF. The CDR3 nucleotides are TGCGCCAGCAGCCAAGAAGTAGGACAGGGGTATTTCTATGGCTACACCTTC.

This sequence joins TRBV11-2 and TRBJ1-2; no clear D. This CDR3 is 16 amino acids long. Germline V gene sequence: CDR1 SGHAT, CDR2 FQNNGV. V shed 1 base and J shed 6 bases, with 18 bases lying between them. The CDR3 protein is CASSLVFGPRKDGYTF. In nucleotides, the CDR3 is TGTGCCAGCAGCTTAGTTTTTGGGCCCCGTAAGGATGGCTACACCTTC.

This clonotype turned up a few times. The chain couples TRBV5-1 to TRBJ1-2; TRBD1 matches at 7 bases. Trimming took 0 bases from V and 8 from J; bases not matched to a gene: 10. The V gene's germline CDR1 is SGHRS and CDR2 YFSETQ. This CDR3 has 15 residues. CDR3 nucleotides: TGCGCCAGCAGCTTGGTTGGTGGGACAGTGGGCGGCTACACCTTC. This encodes CASSLVGGTVGGYTF.

This clonotype was observed many times. This sequence joins TRBV7-9 and TRBJ2-7; D may be TRBD2 (6 bases). V dropped 4 bases and J dropped 5 bases, with 9 bases sitting between them. The CDR3 has 12 residues. CDR1 SEHNR and CDR2 FQNEAQ come from the germline V gene (reference sequence). In DNA, the CDR3 is TGTGCCAGCAGCTCGACTAGAGACGAGCAGTACTTC. Translation gives CASSSTRDEQYF.

V and J are TRBV6-1 and TRBJ2-7; 8 nucleotides line up with TRBD2. The CDR3 length is 17 residues. Germline V gene lookup returns CDR1 MNHNS and CDR2 SASEGT. V shed 6 bases and J 2 bases; nucleotides not matched to a gene: 15. CDR3 amino acids: CASRDLQLAVRPYEQYF. The CDR3 nucleotides read TGTGCCAGCAGGGATCTCCAACTAGCGGTTAGACCCTACGAGCAGTACTTC.

Regarding this clonotype: One end of the junction varies from germline; a read error may be responsible. The V gene is TRBV12-3 or TRBV12-4, the J gene TRBJ1-1; 8 nucleotides line up with TRBD1. The CDR3 is 15 amino acids. The CDR3 nucleotides read TGTGCCCGCAGCCAAAGGACAGGGTCTAACACTGAAGCTTTCTTT. Its protein is CARSQRTGSNTEAFF.

The V and J genes are TRBV9 and TRBJ2-7; the match to TRBD1 covers 10 bases. There are 15 residues in the CDR3. V gave up 0 bases and J gave up 3 bases; unmatched junction bases: 3. Germline CDR1 reads SGDLS; CDR2 reads YYNGEE. The DNA for the CDR3 is TGTGCCAGCAGCGTAGATGGGACAGGGGTCTACGAGCAGTACTTC. This encodes CASSVDGTGVYEQYF.

V gene TRBV18 combines with J gene TRBJ2-5, with 10 bases that match TRBD1. The J call is uncertain, as TRBJ2-7 better fits the DNA end. CDR1 and CDR2 from the germline V gene are KGHSH and LQKENI. This CDR3 comprises 14 residues. The CDR3 DNA sequence: TGTGCCAGCTCAATCCTAGGGACAGGGGACGAGCAGTACTTC. Protein product: CASSILGTGDEQYF.

The gene calls are TRBV20-1 and TRBJ2-6; TRBD2 agrees at 9 bases. Trimming cost V 3 bases and J 0 bases; bases outside gene matches: 6. CDR1 DFQATT and CDR2 SNEGSKA come from the germline V gene (reference sequence). The CDR3 is made up of 17 amino acids. In nucleotides, the CDR3 is TGCAGTGCTAGCCGACTAGCGGAGAACTCTGGGGCCAACGTCCTGACTTTC. Translation: CSASRLAENSGANVLTF.

The chain recombines TRBV4-2 with TRBJ2-7, with 10 bases that match TRBD2. Germline V gene data show CDR1 as LGHNA and CDR2 as YNFKEQ. J was trimmed by 5 bases and V by 1 base; bases with no gene match: 8. The CDR3 totals 16 residues. CDR3 DNA: TGTGCCAGCAGCCAAGTTGTTCTAGCGGGAGCCCACGAGCAGTACTTC. Translating gives CASSQVVLAGAHEQYF.